These 30 T cell receptor beta chains were sequenced from one sample in a study of CD8+ T cells in alopecia areata. Sequencing relied on a cDNA template that was reverse transcribed from extracted RNA. TCRdb's table, derived via immunoSEQ multiplex PCR, lists solely in-frame clones and lacks some. The sample offers more than 90,000 clones and no singletons, the top ten holding around a fifth. The sample taken for sequencing was lesional skin. All receptors derive from a C3H/HeJ mouse with alopecia areata. These mice share the MHC haplotype H2-k.

Many counts were recorded for this clone. The listed genes are named as in mouse. The read gets to within 4 residues of the CDR3 end, and the germline J gene fills in the rest. The V gene is TRBV13-3, the J gene TRBJ2-3, with D maybe TRBD1 (5 bases). Trimming shortened V by 0 bases and J by 1 base, and 9 bases separated the two germline ends. Germline values: CDR1 NNHDY, CDR2 SYVADS. The CDR3 contains 15 residues. The part of the CDR3 DNA that was read is TGTGCCAGCAGTGATGCCAGGGTCGGTGCAGAA. Encoded protein: CASSDARVGAE. The complete CDR3 reads CASSDARVGAETLYF.

Notes on this clone: These gene names are mouse names. The read ends 4 residues before the CDR3 terminus; that terminus is restored from the germline J gene. The rearrangement links TRBV19 to TRBJ2-7; 13 bases fit TRBD2. The germline gives CDR1 FNHDT, CDR2 SITEND (reference sequence). Trimming at V came to 5 bases and at J to 0 bases, leaving 5 bases not matched to a gene. CDR3 length equals 16 residues. The CDR3 spells CASSPGTGGGSYEQYF. CDR3 bases read: TGTGCCAGCAGCCCCGGGACTGGGGGGGGCTCCTAT.

This clone was counted a few times. Genes and germline are mouse. Coverage ceases 4 residues before the CDR3 finishes, and the germline J gene fills in the end. V usage is TRBV5 and J usage is TRBJ2-1, with D unresolved. Trimming pared 2 bases from V and 6 bases from J, leaving 5 bases between. Germline CDR1 reads LGHNA; CDR2 reads YNLKQL (reference sequence). The CDR3 is 12 amino acids. The CDR3 DNA, read in part, is TGTGCCAGCAGCCAAAGAGGTGCT. Translating it yields CASSQRGA. The whole CDR3 sequence reads CASSQRGAEQFF.

In regard to this clone: DNA and listed protein disagree at residue 13, so the protein shown here was translated from the DNA. Gene names are the mouse ones. The read gets to within 3 residues of the CDR3 end, and the germline J gene fills in the rest. The rearrangement joins TRBV19 to TRBJ1-3, with D uncertain. The CDR3 is made up of 16 amino acids. V was trimmed by 2 bases and J by 0 bases, leaving 12 bases between them. Per germline, CDR1 FNHDT and CDR2 SITEND (reference sequence). This CDR3 reads CASSIARLNSGNTLYF. The sequenced part of the CDR3 DNA is TGTGCCAGCAGTATCGCCAGACTTAATTCTGGAAATACG.

Many counts were recorded for this clone. At residue 15, the translated DNA and the protein in TCRdb do not agree; the protein given here is derived from the DNA. Mouse germline and gene names are used. The CDR3 end is not reached by the read, which stops 3 residues before it; the germline J gene fills it in. V and J are TRBV13-3 and TRBJ1-6, with 12 bases fitting TRBD1. Being an ORF, TRBJ1-6 has a function that is uncertain. The germline V gene encodes CDR1 NNHDY and CDR2 SYVADS. V dropped 2 bases and J dropped 4; count of bases not matched to a gene: 7. The CDR3 runs to 18 residues. The sequenced part of the CDR3 DNA is TGTGCCAGCAGTGAAGGGGACAGGGGGCGCTGGTATAATTCGCCC. Protein: CASSEGDRGRWYNSP. The whole CDR3 is CASSEGDRGRWYNSPLYF.

This clone was seen a handful of times. Gene labels here are mouse ones. The sequence runs out 4 residues before the end of the CDR3; the remainder is reconstructed from the germline J gene. J is TRBJ2-7 and V is TRBV17, with 7 bases that match TRBD1. There are 14 residues in the CDR3. Germline CDR1 MNHDT, CDR2 YYDKIL. The chain's CDR3 is CASGTSGTEYEQYF. Incomplete CDR3 DNA: TGTGCTAGCGGAACCTCCGGGACAGAATAT.

Ten or more counts support this clone. Gene and germline names: mouse. The read falls 4 residues short of the CDR3 end, and the missing part is taken from the germline J gene. The genes are TRBV13-3 and TRBJ1-4, with TRBD1 identical over 9 bases. V gave up 5 bases and J gave up 4 bases; unmatched junction bases: 3. The CDR3 covers 14 residues. Germline-derived CDR1 and CDR2 are NNHDY and SYVADS. CDR3 bases read: TGTGCCAGCAGCACAGGGGGCGACAACGAA. Translation gives CASSTGGDNE. The full CDR3 reads CASSTGGDNERLFF.

Remarks on this clone: Translating the DNA gives a protein that differs from the TCRdb entry at residue 12; the protein shown here is that DNA translation. Gene names and germline match the mouse. From the germline J gene comes the end of the CDR3, since the read stops 3 residues before it. The V and J genes are TRBV31 and TRBJ1-6; tentative D call: TRBD1 (5 bases). TRBJ1-6 qualifies as an ORF whose function is uncertain. From germline, CDR1 is GKSSPN and CDR2 SITVG. V lost 1 base and J lost 2, with 9 bases in between. CDR3 length equals 15 residues. The DNA read from the CDR3 is TGTGCCTGGAGTCCTCGACAGCCCTATAATTCGCCC. This translates into CAWSPRQPYNSP. The full CDR3 reads CAWSPRQPYNSPLYF.

In regard to this clone: Gene names are mouse gene names. The read is 4 residues too short to cover the CDR3 end, so that end is filled in from the germline J gene. The chain couples TRBV13-3 to TRBJ1-4; 12 positions match TRBD1. This CDR3 is built from 16 residues. V lost 0 bases and J lost 6; bases outside the gene matches: 3. The germline V gene has CDR1 NNHDY and CDR2 SYVADS. This CDR3 is CASSDAGQGADERLFF. The covered CDR3 bases are TGTGCCAGCAGTGATGCGGGACAGGGGGCTGACGAA.

This clone was picked up a small number of times. Genes and germline are mouse. The read gets to within 4 residues of the CDR3 end, and the germline J gene fills in the rest. This chain connects TRBV13-1 to TRBJ2-1; D remains ambiguous. V lost 2 bases, J lost 3 bases, and 6 bases lay in between. From germline, CDR1 is NSHNY and CDR2 SYGAGN. The length of the CDR3 is 13 residues. The CDR3 DNA, read in part, is TGTGCCAGCAGTGACAGATCCTATGCT. The encoded protein is CASSDRSYA. The whole CDR3 reads CASSDRSYAEQFF.

This clone was counted between two and nine times. Gene names and germline match the mouse. The sequence runs out 4 residues before the end of the CDR3; the remainder is reconstructed from the germline J gene. V usage is TRBV13-3 and J usage is TRBJ1-4; 11 nucleotides match TRBD1. The CDR3 loop spans 16 amino acids. The germline V gene encodes CDR1 NNHDY and CDR2 SYVADS. Trimming removed 5 bases from V and 2 bases from J; junction bases left unmatched: 5. The CDR3 loop is CASSGTGGGSNERLFF. The part of the CDR3 DNA that was read is TGTGCCAGCAGCGGGACAGGGGGAGGATCCAACGAA.

In this sample, this clone turned up many times. The listed genes are named as in mouse. The DNA read from the CDR3 is TGTGCCAGCAGTGGACAGGAAACA. Translated, it gives CASSGQET. The CDR3 in its entirety is CASSGQETEVFF. This sequence joins TRBV13-3 and TRBJ1-1, with D maybe TRBD1 (6 bases). The read comes to an end 4 residues before the CDR3 does, leaving the germline J gene to fill in the end. The CDR3 contains 12 residues. Looked up from germline, CDR1 is NNHDY and CDR2 is SYVADS.

Details on this clone: These gene names are mouse names. Read data end 4 residues before the CDR3 end; the end is taken from the germline J gene. V usage is TRBV13-2 and J usage is TRBJ2-7, with 7 bases that match TRBD1. Germline V gene sequence: CDR1 NNHNN, CDR2 SYGAGS (reference sequence). This CDR3 spans 15 amino acids. Trimming cost V 3 bases and J 0 bases; bases outside gene matches: 6. Here the CDR3 reads CASGGRQGGSYEQYF. CDR3 DNA (partial): TGTGCCAGCGGTGGGAGACAGGGCGGCTCCTAT.

This clone came up a few times. At residue 13, the translated DNA and the protein in TCRdb do not agree; the protein given here is derived from the DNA. Gene names refer to mouse genes. With the read ending 3 residues before the CDR3 end, the germline J gene is used to fill in that end. The chain recombines TRBV19 with TRBJ1-3; D may be TRBD1 (6 bases). CDR3 size: 16 residues. Trimming stripped 1 base from V and 0 bases from J, with 11 bases between. CDR1 is FNHDT, CDR2 SITEND, per germline (reference sequence). The chain's CDR3 is CASSIWDKNSGNTLYF. The sequenced part of the CDR3 DNA is TGTGCCAGCAGTATATGGGACAAGAATTCTGGAAATACG.

This clone was seen at least ten times. One end of the junction fails to match germline, which may point to a read error. Mouse germline and gene names are used. Sequencing ends 4 residues short of the CDR3 end; the germline J gene provides the rest. J is TRBJ2-1 and V is TRBV1, with D perhaps TRBD1 (6 bases). CDR1 is NSQYPW and CDR2 is LRSPGD in the germline V gene (reference sequence). CDR3 length: 15 residues. The DNA read from the CDR3 is TGCACCTGCAGTTCAGAGGGGGAGAACTATGCT. Translating it yields CTCSSEGENYA. The CDR3 as a whole reads CTCSSEGENYAEQFF.

As for this clone: The gene names here belong to mouse. Read data end 4 residues before the CDR3 end; the end is taken from the germline J gene. The J gene is TRBJ2-7, the V gene TRBV13-3; 10 nucleotides line up with TRBD2. The CDR3 covers 15 residues. Trimming cost V 4 bases and J 2 bases; bases outside gene matches: 6. Per the germline V gene, CDR1 is NNHDY and CDR2 is SYVADS. CDR3 region: CASSPSGTGAYEQYF. Partial CDR3 DNA: TGTGCCAGCAGTCCATCCGGGACTGGGGCCTAT.

Only a few counts were recorded for this clone. Gene and germline names: mouse. The read stops 4 residues short of the end of the CDR3; the missing end is completed from the germline J gene. J is TRBJ2-1 and V is TRBV13-3; 9 nucleotides align to TRBD1. This CDR3 is built from 15 residues. The germline V gene has CDR1 NNHDY and CDR2 SYVADS. V lost 2 bases and J lost 6; bases outside the gene matches: 6. The covered CDR3 bases are TGTGCCAGCAGTGAGTGGACAGGGGAGGGTGCT. Its protein product is CASSEWTGEGA. Given in full, the CDR3 is CASSEWTGEGAEQFF.

This clone was counted between two and nine times. Genes and germline are mouse. The sequence runs out 4 residues before the end of the CDR3; the remainder is reconstructed from the germline J gene. The chain couples TRBV19 to TRBJ2-1; 8 bases agree with TRBD1. The ends lost 5 bases at V and 1 base at J; junction bases unmatched: 2. CDR1 is FNHDT and CDR2 is SITEND in the germline V gene (reference sequence). The CDR3 length is 14 residues. The CDR3 sequence is CASRDRGNYAEQFF. The part of the CDR3 DNA that was read is TGTGCCAGCAGAGACAGGGGAAACTATGCT.

This clone was observed a few times. Gene labels here are mouse ones. The read comes to an end 4 residues before the CDR3 does, leaving the germline J gene to fill in the end. The chain uses TRBV31 and TRBJ2-5, with 10 positions matching TRBD2. The CDR3 is made up of 15 amino acids. Germline V CDR1 and CDR2: GKSSPN, SITVG. The CDR3 DNA, read in part, is TGTGCCTGGAGTATTATGGCGGGACTGGGGGAC. This sequence encodes CAWSIMAGLGD. The full CDR3 sequence reads CAWSIMAGLGDTQYF.

This clone was found a few times. Gene names are the mouse ones. The CDR3 DNA, read in part, is TGTGCTAGCAGTTTTCGGCAGGGGGCATTGGTTGCT. It codes for CASSFRQGALVA. From start to end, the CDR3 is CASSFRQGALVAEQFF. The V gene is TRBV29, the J gene TRBJ2-1; 8 bases align to TRBD1. The read terminates 4 residues ahead of where the CDR3 ends, so the germline J gene completes it. The germline CDR1 and CDR2 sequences are MSHET and SYDVDS. The CDR3 is 16 residues long. The trim removed 3 bases at V and 6 bases at J, leaving 10 bases unmatched.

This clone was seen a few times. At residue 12, the translated DNA and the protein in TCRdb do not agree; the protein given here is derived from the DNA. The gene names here belong to mouse. The CDR3 goes on 3 residues after the read ends, and that part is filled in from the germline J gene. The rearrangement links TRBV19 to TRBJ1-3; maybe TRBD1 (5 bases). Germline-derived CDR1 and CDR2 are FNHDT and SITEND (reference sequence). The V and J ends lost 4 bases and 0 bases respectively, with 11 bases between them. The CDR3 spans 15 residues. The sequenced CDR3 bases are TGTGCCAGCAGTTTCCCCGACAGTTCTGGAAATACG. This gives the protein CASSFPDSSGNT. The complete CDR3 protein is CASSFPDSSGNTLYF.

Concerning this clone: All gene names here are mouse names. The read gets to within 4 residues of the CDR3 end, and the germline J gene fills in the rest. This chain links TRBV5 with TRBJ2-1; maybe TRBD2 (5 bases). In germline, CDR1 is LGHNA, CDR2 YNLKQL (reference sequence). V lost 4 bases and J lost 1, with 11 bases in between. CDR3 length equals 15 residues. This chain's CDR3 is CASSPLLGNYAEQFF. The CDR3 DNA, read in part, is TGTGCCAGCAGCCCCCTCCTGGGAAACTATGCT.

There are a few counts of this clone. The genes are named according to mouse. The CDR3 end is not reached by the read, which stops 4 residues before it; the germline J gene fills it in. V usage is TRBV19 and J usage is TRBJ2-4; the D gene is possibly TRBD1 (6 bases). The CDR3 length is 14 residues. V gave up 4 bases and J gave up 3 bases, with 12 bases separating them. The V gene's germline CDR1 is FNHDT and CDR2 SITEND (reference sequence). CDR3 bases read: TGTGCCAGCAGTCCTACAGGGAGACAAAAC. This sequence encodes CASSPTGRQN. The entire CDR3 is CASSPTGRQNTLYF.

This clone appeared a few times. TCRdb gives a protein that differs at residue 13 from what the DNA encodes, so the protein here is translated from the DNA. Gene names are mouse gene names. The CDR3 end is not reached by the read, which stops 3 residues before it; the germline J gene fills it in. V gene TRBV19 combines with J gene TRBJ1-6; 9 bases fit TRBD1. TRBJ1-6 is classed as an ORF, of uncertain function. Germline V gene lookup returns CDR1 FNHDT and CDR2 SITEND (reference sequence). The CDR3 is 16 amino acids. Germline trimming cut 0 bases from V and 7 bases from J; bases unmatched to any gene: 5. CDR3 DNA, as far as it was read: TGTGCCAGCAGTATAGACAGGGGGCGCACGAATTCGCCC. It encodes CASSIDRGRTNSP. The full CDR3 protein reads CASSIDRGRTNSPLYF.

This clone has only a few counts. TCRdb's protein does not match the DNA translation at residue 13; the protein provided is translated from the DNA. Germline and genes: mouse. Sequencing ends 3 residues short of the CDR3 end; the germline J gene provides the rest. The chain links TRBV13-3 to TRBJ1-3, with 12 positions matching TRBD1. The V gene's germline CDR1 is NNHDY and CDR2 SYVADS. CDR3 length: 16 residues. V lost 3 bases, J lost 3 bases, and 4 bases stayed unmatched. CDR3: CASSGGDRGLGNTLYF. Incomplete CDR3 DNA: TGTGCCAGCAGTGGTGGGGACAGGGGGCTTGGAAATACG.

There are a few counts of this clone. The genes are named according to mouse. The read is 4 residues too short to cover the CDR3 end, so that end is filled in from the germline J gene. The V gene is TRBV1, the J gene TRBJ2-1; 10 nucleotides agree with TRBD2. The V and J ends lost 5 bases and 3 bases, in that order; junction bases with no gene match: 4. This CDR3 has 15 residues. Germline V gene sequence: CDR1 NSQYPW, CDR2 LRSPGD (reference sequence). The DNA read from the CDR3 is TGCACCTGCAGTTTCCGACTGGGGGGCTATGCT. Translated: CTCSFRLGGYA. The whole CDR3 protein reads CTCSFRLGGYAEQFF.

Points on this clone: Gene names follow the mouse nomenclature. The read ends 4 residues early relative to the CDR3; the germline J gene fills the gap. The chain joins TRBV13-3 to TRBJ1-1; D is possibly TRBD1 (6 bases). CDR1 and CDR2 (germline): NNHDY, SYVADS. The CDR3 contains 13 residues. V shed 6 bases and J shed 1 base, with 10 bases lying between them. This CDR3 is CASTRDINTEVFF. The sequenced part of the CDR3 DNA is TGTGCCAGCACCCGGGACATAAACACA.

This clone was seen more than once but under ten times. The gene names given are mouse names. The read ends 4 residues before the CDR3 terminus; that terminus is restored from the germline J gene. The sample contains more than one DNA sequence encoding this CDR3. J is TRBJ2-7 and V is TRBV13-1, with 11 bases matching TRBD2. CDR3 length: 14 amino acids. Germline V gene sequence: CDR1 NSHNY, CDR2 SYGAGN. The chain's CDR3 is CASSELGGPYEQYF. CDR3 DNA (partial): TGTGCCAGCAGTGAACTGGGGGGGCCATAT.

This clone was observed a handful of times. The gene names given are mouse names. Read data end 4 residues before the CDR3 end; the end is taken from the germline J gene. V and J are TRBV13-3 and TRBJ2-4, with 8 bases identical to TRBD2. The germline gives CDR1 NNHDY, CDR2 SYVADS. The CDR3 covers 14 residues. The V and J ends lost 5 bases and 2 bases, in that order; junction bases with no gene match: 4. CDR3: CASRGGAHQNTLYF. The sequenced CDR3 bases are TGTGCCAGCAGAGGGGGGGCTCATCAAAAC.

This clone was seen a handful of times. Gene names follow the mouse nomenclature. The CDR3 end is not reached by the read, which stops 4 residues before it; the germline J gene fills it in. The V gene is TRBV19, the J gene TRBJ2-5; D not resolved. V was pared by 4 bases and J by 0 bases, with 9 bases between. The germline V gene has CDR1 FNHDT and CDR2 SITEND (reference sequence). The CDR3 contains 14 residues. CDR3: CASSPQNNQDTQYF. Incomplete CDR3 DNA: TGTGCCAGCAGTCCGCAGAATAACCAAGAC.